This is a list of T cell receptor beta chains from one sample in a study of tumor-infiltrating lymphocytes in oesophageal squamous cell carcinoma. TCRdb re-called the PCR reads through MiXCR, storing one row per CDR3 protein. The data show 21,000 or so distinct CDR3 sequences, less than 45% seen once. Sample: esophageal tumor tissue. The receptors shown here come from a male donor with esophageal squamous cell carcinoma. The CDR3 runs from the conserved cysteine through the conserved F or W. The D gene is left open where the match is weak.

V gene	D gene	J gene	CDR3 protein
TRBV2	-	TRBJ2-5	CASSENREETQYF
TRBV7-2	-	TRBJ2-3	CASSLENTDTQYF
TRBV10-3	-	TRBJ1-2	CAISEEGDYGYTF
TRBV11-2	-	TRBJ2-3	CASSQASDTQYF
TRBV7-6	-	TRBJ2-6	CASSFSSGANVLTF
TRBV11-2	-	TRBJ1-2	CASSLVLELISTF
TRBV6-6	-	TRBJ2-1	CASSTSVGYGYTF
TRBV27	-	-	CATYGQGGAREQYF
TRBV11-2	-	-	CASSNAFRVLVTYEQYF
TRBV28	-	TRBJ2-2	CASNSAEAYGELFF
TRBV6-1	-	-	CASHTSGSGETQYF
TRBV10-1	TRBD1	TRBJ1-2	CASTGQGEYGYTF
TRBV28	-	-	CASRGWGSSYNEQFF
TRBV2	-	TRBJ1-5	CASSVQNQPQHF
TRBV28	TRBD2	TRBJ2-5	CASSFPGTSGYSYNEQYF
TRBV12-3/TRBV12-4	-	-	CASSLRFGGYTF
TRBV10-3	-	-	CAISDPGSNEKLFF
TRBV6-5	TRBD1	-	CASRLDRETYEQYF
TRBV27	-	TRBJ1-1	CASRKTGNTEAFF
TRBV12-3/TRBV12-4	-	TRBJ2-5	CASRPNRAGETQYF
TRBV5-4	-	TRBJ2-2	CASGYNGELFF
TRBV7-8	TRBD1	TRBJ1-1	CASSFRDRGSPEAFF
TRBV6-1	-	TRBJ2-7	CASSEEGWTAPYEQYF
TRBV6-1	-	-	CASSELRGGYTF
TRBV5-1	TRBD2	TRBJ2-7	CASSSESGGAYEQYF
TRBV7-9	-	TRBJ2-3	CASSLTSLRSTDTQYF
TRBV7-2	-	TRBJ2-7	CASSSDSDTYEQYF
TRBV6-2/TRBV6-3	TRBD1	TRBJ2-7	CASSVNLGQVYEQYF
TRBV28	-	TRBJ2-1	CAGSSDTGELYF
TRBV6-2/TRBV6-3	-	-	CASSYSAGDLETQYF
TRBV14	-	TRBJ2-1	CASSPFSAGSGQFF
TRBV7-2	-	TRBJ2-7	CASSSPIRGMVSYEQYF
TRBV12-3/TRBV12-4	-	TRBJ2-7	CASRLHENSYEQYF
TRBV6-1	TRBD1	-	CASANTGGFYEQYF
TRBV7-2	-	-	CASSPIWENEQFF
TRBV12-3/TRBV12-4	-	TRBJ2-3	CASSGTPGGSVPIPTKDTQYF
TRBV7-9	-	TRBJ1-5	CASSLEGQPQHF
TRBV7-2	TRBD2	TRBJ2-1	CASSLRGGHEQFF
TRBV20-1	-	-	CSARHYEQFF
TRBV24-1	-	TRBJ2-1	CATSDLRPSTPGEQFF
TRBV28	-	-	CASSLPSTTYEQYF
TRBV7-4	TRBD1	-	CASSSRGPQETQYF
TRBV7-2	-	-	CASSLDGGTYEQYF
TRBV7-4	TRBD1	TRBJ2-3	CASSLERTGRDTQYF
TRBV10-2	-	-	CASSIDNEQFF
TRBV7-8	-	TRBJ2-7	CASSSGAYEQYF
TRBV11-1	TRBD1	-	CASSRTGTGTRNEQFF
TRBV30	-	TRBJ2-1	CAWRWIYNSPLHF
TRBV7-2	TRBD1	TRBJ2-1	CASSLGGQTYNEQFF
TRBV24-1	-	-	CATSDPNPGAKIHNEQFF
TRBV6-1	-	TRBJ2-7	CAISRTRETYEQYF